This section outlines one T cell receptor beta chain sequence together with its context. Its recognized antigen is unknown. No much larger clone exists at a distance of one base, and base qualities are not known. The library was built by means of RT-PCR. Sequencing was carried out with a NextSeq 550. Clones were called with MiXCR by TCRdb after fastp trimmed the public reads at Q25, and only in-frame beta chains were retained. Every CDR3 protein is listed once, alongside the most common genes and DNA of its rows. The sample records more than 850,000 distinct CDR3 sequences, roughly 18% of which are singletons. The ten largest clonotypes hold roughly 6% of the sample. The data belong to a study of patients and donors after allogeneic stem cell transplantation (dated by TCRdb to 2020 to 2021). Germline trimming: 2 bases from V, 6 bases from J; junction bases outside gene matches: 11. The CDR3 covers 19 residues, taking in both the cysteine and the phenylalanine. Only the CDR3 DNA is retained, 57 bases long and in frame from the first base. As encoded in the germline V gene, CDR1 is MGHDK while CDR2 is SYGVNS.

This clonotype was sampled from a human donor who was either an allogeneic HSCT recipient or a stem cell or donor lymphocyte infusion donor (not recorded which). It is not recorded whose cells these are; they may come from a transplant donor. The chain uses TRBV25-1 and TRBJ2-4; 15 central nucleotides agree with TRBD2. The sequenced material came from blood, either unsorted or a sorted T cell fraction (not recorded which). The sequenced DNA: TGTGCCAGCAGTGAAATCATTCCGGGACTAGCGGGAGGAACAAACATTCAGTACTTC. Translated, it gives CASSEIIPGLAGGTNIQYF.